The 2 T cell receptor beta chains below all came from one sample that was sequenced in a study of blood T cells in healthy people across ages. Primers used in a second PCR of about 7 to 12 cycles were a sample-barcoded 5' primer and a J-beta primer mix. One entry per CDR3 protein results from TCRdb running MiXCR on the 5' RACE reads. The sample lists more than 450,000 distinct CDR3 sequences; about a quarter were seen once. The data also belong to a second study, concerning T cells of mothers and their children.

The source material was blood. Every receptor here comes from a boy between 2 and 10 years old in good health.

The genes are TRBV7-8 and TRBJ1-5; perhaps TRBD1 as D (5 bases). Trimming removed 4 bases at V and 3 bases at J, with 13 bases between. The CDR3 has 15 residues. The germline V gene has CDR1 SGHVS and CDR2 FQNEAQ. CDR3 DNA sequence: TGTGCCAGCAGCTACCCCGGGACGGCCAATCAGCCCCAGCATTTT. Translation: CASSYPGTANQPQHF.

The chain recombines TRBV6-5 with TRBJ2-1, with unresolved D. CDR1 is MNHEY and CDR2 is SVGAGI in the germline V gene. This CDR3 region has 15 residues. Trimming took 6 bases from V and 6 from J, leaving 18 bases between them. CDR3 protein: CASRTPVTAGNEQFF. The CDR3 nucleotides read TGTGCCAGCAGAACTCCCGTAACGGCCGGCAATGAGCAGTTCTTC.